This record concerns one TCR beta chain sequence. Sequencing was performed with immunoSEQ multiplex PCR; in TCRdb, only in-frame clones are kept and a portion is missing. The table lists around 270,000 clones, about 90% of them singletons. The CDR3 contains 15 residues. This specimen belongs to a study of blood T cell repertoires in COVID-19. The receptor's source is a woman between 45 and 65 years old with acute or convalescent COVID-19. V usage is TRBV1 and J usage is TRBJ2-4; the table's D call of TRBD1 was not tested on the DNA. TRBV1 is flagged as a pseudogene. Sequenced: peripheral blood. CDR3 sequence reads: CTSRPTGRGMDIQYF. The CDR3, as DNA: TGCACCAGCAGACCTACAGGCAGGGGTATGGACATTCAGTACTTC.